Each of the 5 T cell receptor beta chains below was sequenced from the same sample in a study of cytomegalovirus exposure and HLA in healthy donors. Primers: 60 Vbeta forward and 13 Jbeta reverse. Profiling relied on immunoSEQ multiplex PCR, and the TCRdb table lists in-frame clones only, not all of them. The table lists about 110,000 clones, roughly 70% of them singletons. Sequenced: PBMCs. Receptor source: a woman between 40 and 55 years old in good health and CMV-seronegative.

J is TRBJ2-1 and V is TRBV12-5, with 13 nucleotides matching TRBD2. The CDR3 consists of 15 residues. J lost 5 bases, V lost 4 bases, and 2 bases had no gene match. Germline V gene data show CDR1 as LGHNT and CDR2 as FRNRAP. The CDR3, as DNA: TGTGCTAGTGGTTATGGACTAGCGGGGGACAATGAGCAGTTCTTC. Its protein is CASGYGLAGDNEQFF.

V usage is TRBV19 and J usage is TRBJ1-2, with TRBD1 matching 9 bases. Germline V CDR1 and CDR2: LNHDA, SQIVND (reference sequence). This CDR3 region has 14 residues. V shed 6 bases, J shed 6 bases, and the junction held 8 bases outside the gene matches. Here the CDR3 reads CASRWGQGMHGYTF. For the CDR3, the DNA is TGTGCCAGTAGATGGGGACAGGGTATGCATGGCTACACCTTC.

The chain recombines TRBV4-1 with TRBJ1-3; D call uncertain. V lost 1 base and J 6 bases, leaving 7 bases between the germline ends. Germline-derived CDR1 and CDR2 are MGHRA and YSYEKL. This CDR3 is 13 amino acids long. DNA for the CDR3: TGCGCCAGCAGCCAAGCAACTGCAAACACCATATATTTT. Amino acids: CASSQATANTIYF.

The V call is TRBV20-1, the J call TRBJ2-3; D gene ambiguous. V was trimmed by 5 bases and J by 6 bases, leaving 9 bases between them. Germline CDR1 DFQATT, CDR2 SNEGSKA (reference sequence). CDR3 size: 11 residues. The CDR3 here is CSAPIEDTQYF. The CDR3 coding sequence is TGCAGTGCTCCTATCGAGGATACGCAGTATTTT.

The genes are TRBV30 and TRBJ1-2, with D unresolved. The CDR3 runs to 12 residues. V lost 0 bases, J lost 12 bases, and 14 bases lay in between. The germline gives CDR1 GTSNPN, CDR2 SVGIG (reference sequence). Here the CDR3 DNA reads TGTGCCTGGAGTGTCGGGGTTGGCGGCCACACCTTC. Translation gives CAWSVGVGGHTF.